Following are 28 T cell receptor beta chains from one sample sequenced in a study of blood T cell repertoires in COVID-19. The repertoire was sequenced with immunoSEQ multiplex PCR; TCRdb's copy has only in-frame clones and lacks some. Of a few hundred thousand clones in the sample, approximately 89% were seen once. Sequencing used peripheral blood. These receptors were obtained from a man aged 40-50 years who had recovered from COVID-19.

The chain has TRBV7-9 and TRBJ2-3, with a possible D match to TRBD1 (5 bases). This CDR3 contains 17 residues. V was shortened by 0 bases and J by 0 bases, with 13 bases between the two germline ends. Per the germline V gene, CDR1 is SEHNR and CDR2 is FQNEAQ (reference sequence). For the CDR3, the DNA is TGTGCCAGCAGCTTAGCGGATTCAGGGCCGAGCACAGATACGCAGTATTTT. Translated: CASSLADSGPSTDTQYF.

CDR3 in amino acids: CATSRDRLGGRETQYF. As DNA, the CDR3 is TGTGCCACCAGCAGAGATCGTTTAGGGGGCAGGGAGACCCAGTACTTC. J is TRBJ2-5 and V is TRBV15, with TRBD1 matching 7 bases. V lost 0 bases, J lost 5 bases, and 9 bases stayed unmatched. This CDR3 has 16 amino acids. The germline gives CDR1 LNHNV, CDR2 YYDKDF (reference sequence).

CDR3 sequence (DNA): TGCAGCGTCCTTTCGGGGGTTTGGTCTGAAGCTTTCTTT. Translation: CSVLSGVWSEAFF. The chain carries TRBV29-1 and TRBJ1-1; D perhaps matches TRBD1 (5 bases). The CDR3 has 13 residues. V was cut by 6 bases and J by 6 bases, with 17 bases left in between. CDR1 is SQVTM and CDR2 is ANQGSEA in the germline V gene.

V gene TRBV7-2 combines with J gene TRBJ1-1; 9 nucleotides agree with TRBD1. This CDR3 has 18 residues. CDR1 is SGHTA, CDR2 FQGNSA, per germline. V shed 5 bases, J shed 5 bases, and the junction held 18 bases outside the gene matches. CDR3 nucleotides: TGTGCCAGCAGCCAGATTCCGGGACAGGGAATAGGAAGGACTGAAGCTTTCTTT. Residues: CASSQIPGQGIGRTEAFF.

The chain combines TRBV24-1 with TRBJ2-1, with 12 bases identical to TRBD2. The V and J ends lost 3 bases and 9 bases, in that order; junction bases with no gene match: 8. In germline, CDR1 is KGHDR, CDR2 SFDVKD. This CDR3 has 16 amino acids. The CDR3, as DNA: TGTGCCACCAGTGATCGCTCGACTAGCGGGAGTGGTGAGCAGTTCTTC. Translating it yields CATSDRSTSGSGEQFF.

The table lists this clone with a count of one. This sequence joins TRBV19 and TRBJ1-4; TRBD1 aligns across 7 bases. The germline V gene encodes CDR1 LNHDA and CDR2 SQIVND (reference sequence). After removal of 7 bases from V and 8 bases from J, the junction contained 10 bases not matched to a gene. The CDR3 totals 14 residues. The CDR3 region is CASTTGTVEEKLFF. The CDR3 DNA is TGTGCCAGTACGACCGGGACAGTAGAAGAAAAACTGTTTTTT.

This clone was counted a few times. V usage is TRBV21-1 and J usage is TRBJ1-6; TRBD1, as called in the table, went unchecked against the DNA. TRBV21-1 is assigned pseudogene status. This CDR3 region has 12 residues. The DNA of the CDR3 is TGTGCCAGCAGCGGGGCTAATTCACCCCTCCACTTT. Protein sequence: CASSGANSPLHF.

The chain employs TRBV27 and TRBJ2-1; unclear D gene. The CDR3 consists of 17 residues. The germline V and J ends were trimmed by 0 bases and 2 bases, with 14 bases remaining between them. Germline V gene lookup returns CDR1 MNHEY and CDR2 SMNVEV (reference sequence). The CDR3 spells CASSLSRPGLAYNEQFF. For the CDR3, the DNA is TGTGCCAGCAGTTTATCCCGTCCAGGTCTGGCCTACAATGAGCAGTTCTTC.

The chain links TRBV7-2 to TRBJ1-1; no definite D call. Germline values: CDR1 SGHTA, CDR2 FQGNSA. This CDR3 is built from 13 residues. Trimming took 5 bases from V and 1 from J, leaving 8 bases between them. CDR3 sequence: CASSTRRNTEAFF. CDR3 sequence (DNA): TGTGCCAGCAGCACTAGGAGGAACACTGAAGCTTTCTTT. Using reference TRBV7-2 and TRBJ1-1 for the parts outside the CDR3, the full variable domain is GAGVSQSPSNKVTEKGKDVELRCDPISGHTALYWYRQSLGQGLEFLIYFQGNSAPDKSGLPSDRFSAERTGGSVSTLTIQRTQQEDSAVYLCASSTRRNTEAFFGQGTRLTVV.

The chain links TRBV9 to TRBJ2-7; tentatively, D is TRBD2 (5 bases). Germline CDR1 SGDLS, CDR2 YYNGEE. With 4 bases removed from V and 4 bases from J, the gap between germline ends came to 21 bases. The CDR3 spans 16 residues. For the CDR3, the DNA is TGTGCCAGCAGCCCGCAGGAATTTGCGGGCGGTTACGAGCAGTACTTC. Amino acid sequence: CASSPQEFAGGYEQYF.

The CDR3 DNA sequence: TGTGCCAGCAGCCCCCACGGGAACACTGAAGCTTTCTTT. Protein sequence: CASSPHGNTEAFF. The chain combines TRBV5-5 with TRBJ1-1; D unresolved. The germline V gene encodes CDR1 SGHKS and CDR2 YYEKEE (reference sequence). Trimming shortened V by 4 bases and J by 1 base, and 8 bases separated the two germline ends. The CDR3 runs to 13 residues.

Only one count was recorded for this clone. This chain links TRBV21-1 with TRBJ2-1; TRBD1 is taken as the D call from the table, unchecked against the DNA. TRBV21-1 is an annotated pseudogene. The CDR3 has 20 residues. The CDR3 here is CASSKGGRKKTAGRNNEQFF. The CDR3 bases are TGTGCCAGCAGCAAAGGGGGCAGAAAAAAGACCGCCGGCAGGAACAATGAGCAGTTCTTC.

This chain uses TRBV9 with TRBJ1-1; 7 bases fit TRBD1. This CDR3 spans 14 amino acids. The V and J ends lost 4 bases and 4 bases, in that order; junction bases with no gene match: 7. Germline CDR1 is SGDLS and CDR2 is YYNGEE. The chain's CDR3 is CASSPTGRSTEAFF. CDR3 coding DNA: TGTGCCAGCAGCCCGACAGGGCGGAGCACTGAAGCTTTCTTT.

The chain carries TRBV9 and TRBJ1-3, with 10 bases that match TRBD1. The CDR3 extends over 18 amino acids. Germline values: CDR1 SGDLS, CDR2 YYNGEE. Trimming at V came to 3 bases and at J to 3 bases, leaving 12 bases not matched to a gene. The DNA for the CDR3 is TGTGCCAGCAGCGCTAGGGACAGGGGCTCGGGAATTGGAAACACCATATATTTT. This gives the protein CASSARDRGSGIGNTIYF.

This clone came up many times. Written as DNA, the CDR3 is TGTGCCAGCAGCCTGCGGACTAGCGGGAGCTACAATGAGCAGTTCTTC. Translation: CASSLRTSGSYNEQFF. The chain combines TRBV9 with TRBJ2-1; 13 positions agree with TRBD2. Germline lookup yields CDR1 SGDLS and CDR2 YYNGEE. The CDR3 has 16 amino acids. The V gene end was trimmed by 4 bases and the J gene end by 3 bases; junction bases not matched to a gene: 4.

This clone was observed at least ten times. V and J are TRBV29-1 and TRBJ1-3; TRBD1 is a possible D gene (5 bases). The CDR3 runs to 15 residues. Trimming left V 7 bases short and J 0 bases short, with 16 bases between. CDR1 and CDR2 (germline): SQVTM, ANQGSEA. The CDR3 spells CSARREGSSGNTIYF. The CDR3 nucleotides are TGCAGCGCCCGAAGGGAGGGGAGCTCTGGAAACACCATATATTTT.

The rearrangement uses TRBV10-3 and TRBJ2-7, with 10 nucleotides matching TRBD2. The germline CDR1 and CDR2 sequences are ENHRY and SYGVKD. The CDR3 is 16 residues long. V lost 3 bases to trimming and J lost 6 bases; unmatched junction nucleotides: 11. The CDR3 nucleotides are TGTGCCATCAGTGATCAGCGGGGGGGCCAGTTTGGCGAGCAGTACTTC. It yields the protein CAISDQRGGQFGEQYF.

This clone was found once. Distinct nucleotide sequences in the sample also encode this CDR3. V usage is TRBV12-3 or TRBV12-4 and J usage is TRBJ2-5, with D maybe TRBD1 (6 bases). V was cut by 3 bases and J by 5 bases, with 10 bases left in between. The CDR3 is made up of 13 amino acids. The CDR3 region is CASSLSGVETQYF. CDR3 sequence (DNA): TGTGCCAGCAGTTTGTCAGGGGTGGAGACCCAGTACTTC.

The V call is TRBV4-2, the J call TRBJ2-3; TRBD1 is a possible D gene (5 bases). This CDR3 has 17 amino acids. In germline, CDR1 is LGHNA, CDR2 YNFKEQ. V was clipped by 1 base and J by 2 bases, with 16 bases between them. CDR3 protein: CASSQGTGAYFTDTQYF. In DNA form, the CDR3 reads TGTGCCAGCAGCCAAGGAACAGGTGCCTACTTCACAGATACGCAGTATTTT.

The CDR3 loop reads CSVRNLQGAGGYTF. CDR3 bases: TGCAGCGTCCGCAACCTTCAGGGGGCTGGAGGCTACACCTTC. The chain recombines TRBV29-1 with TRBJ1-2; TRBD1 matches at 8 bases. CDR1 and CDR2 (germline): SQVTM, ANQGSEA. The CDR3 loop spans 14 amino acids. The V gene end was trimmed by 6 bases and the J gene end by 8 bases; junction bases not matched to a gene: 14.

The J gene is TRBJ2-2, the V gene TRBV5-4; TRBD2 is a possible D gene (6 bases). The V gene lost 7 bases and the J gene lost 1 base, with 14 bases spanning the gap. Germline V CDR1 and CDR2: SGHNT, YYREEE (reference sequence). CDR3 length: 15 amino acids. The CDR3 is CASGGTGVNTGELFF. Written as DNA, the CDR3 is TGTGCCAGCGGGGGGACGGGGGTGAACACCGGGGAGCTGTTTTTT.

V usage is TRBV30 and J usage is TRBJ2-7; TRBD1 aligns across 8 bases. V lost 5 bases to trimming and J lost 2 bases; unmatched junction nucleotides: 8. The germline gives CDR1 GTSNPN, CDR2 SVGIG (reference sequence). The CDR3 is 14 amino acids. The CDR3 here is CAWDRGPQTYEQYF. DNA of the CDR3: TGTGCCTGGGACAGGGGACCACAAACCTACGAGCAGTACTTC.

The CDR3 reads CASSFYGGGETQYF. The CDR3 DNA sequence: TGTGCCAGCAGTTTTTACGGGGGTGGAGAGACCCAGTACTTC. The chain is built from TRBV27 and TRBJ2-5, with D possibly TRBD2 on 6 matching bases. This CDR3 region has 14 residues. The V end lost 3 bases, the J end lost 4 bases, and 12 bases lay between the germline ends. Germline V gene data show CDR1 as MNHEY and CDR2 as SMNVEV (reference sequence).

The chain combines TRBV27 with TRBJ2-2; tentatively, D is TRBD1 (6 bases). CDR3 length equals 15 residues. Trimming removed 6 bases at V and 3 bases at J, with 14 bases between. Germline V gene data show CDR1 as MNHEY and CDR2 as SMNVEV (reference sequence). The DNA for the CDR3 is TGTGCCAGCAGAAAACCCTACAGGGACACCGGGGAGCTGTTTTTT. The encoded protein is CASRKPYRDTGELFF.

V is TRBV28 and J is TRBJ2-7; TRBD2 is a possible D gene (5 bases). Germline V gives CDR1 MDHEN, CDR2 SYDVKM. The CDR3 runs 14 residues. The V gene lost 6 bases and the J gene lost 2 bases, with 14 bases spanning the gap. Written as DNA, the CDR3 is TGTGCCAGCAGGGAGTGGGAGTCAACCTACGAGCAGTACTTC. Amino acid sequence: CASREWESTYEQYF.

For the CDR3, the DNA is TGTGCCAGCAGCCTGACACCGGGACAGGTTAGCACAGATACGCAGTATTTT. Protein sequence: CASSLTPGQVSTDTQYF. The chain joins TRBV5-4 to TRBJ2-3, with 8 bases matching TRBD1. The length of the CDR3 is 17 residues. The J segment lost 0 bases and the V segment lost 4 bases, leaving 10 bases of the junction unmatched. CDR1 and CDR2 (germline): SGHNT, YYREEE (reference sequence).

The chain recombines TRBV10-2 with TRBJ2-2; D gene uncertain. Germline V lookup: CDR1 WSHSY, CDR2 SAAADI. V shed 3 bases and J shed 4 bases, with 15 bases lying between them. This CDR3 region has 16 residues. The CDR3 nucleotides are TGCGCCAGCAGTGACAGGTTCAAAACCTCCACCGGGGAGCTGTTTTTT. It codes for CASSDRFKTSTGELFF.

V gene TRBV4-3 combines with J gene TRBJ2-7, with 9 bases lining up with TRBD2. CDR1 and CDR2 (germline): LGHNA, YSLEER. This CDR3 is built from 15 residues. V trimming: 2 bases; J trimming: 3 bases; junction bases outside the gene matches: 5. Here the CDR3 DNA reads TGCGCCAGCAGCCAAACCCTAGCGGGGCGCTACGAGCAGTACTTC. Protein: CASSQTLAGRYEQYF.